A single sample gave rise to the 8 T cell receptor beta chains below, sequenced in a study of blood T cell repertoires in COVID-19. The data were produced by immunoSEQ multiplex PCR, yet TCRdb's version contains in-frame clones alone and is incomplete. The profile shows 20,000 to 30,000 clones, 85% to 95% of them singletons. The sample was peripheral blood. All receptors derive from a woman in her forties or fifties with active COVID-19.

The CDR3 coding sequence is TGTGCCAGCAGCGAGTCAGGGATAACTAATGAAAAACTGTTTTTT. Translated: CASSESGITNEKLFF. V is TRBV5-4 and J is TRBJ1-4; a weak D match, TRBD1 (5 bases). Trimming took 4 bases from V and 1 from J, leaving 11 bases between them. The CDR3 has 15 residues. Germline CDR1 and CDR2: SGHNT and YYREEE (reference sequence).

The chain has TRBV19 and TRBJ1-2, with a possible D match to TRBD1 (6 bases). Germline lookup yields CDR1 LNHDA and CDR2 SQIVND (reference sequence). This CDR3 comprises 16 residues. V lost 5 bases to trimming and J lost 4 bases, with 20 bases between them. The CDR3: CASSPGTHRMGYGYTF. The CDR3 nucleotides read TGTGCCAGTAGTCCCGGGACACACCGGATGGGCTATGGCTACACCTTC. The full variable domain, rest sourced from reference TRBV19 and TRBJ1-2, is DGGITQSPKYLFRKEGQNVTLSCEQNLNHDAMYWYRQDPGQGLRLIYYSQIVNDFQKGDIAEGYSVSREKKESFPLTVTSAQKNPTAFYLCASSPGTHRMGYGYTFGSGTRLTVV.

The chain combines TRBV5-1 with TRBJ1-3; D not certain. Germline assignment: CDR1 SGHRS and CDR2 YFSETQ. CDR3 length: 16 amino acids. Between the trimmed V and J ends, which lost 3 bases and 0 bases, there was a span of 13 bases. CDR3 sequence: CASSSSGSISGNTIYF. The DNA of the CDR3 is TGCGCCAGCAGCTCCTCGGGGAGTATCTCTGGAAACACCATATATTTT.

This rearrangement joins TRBV3-1 (or the pseudogene TRBV3-2) to TRBJ2-1; D gene ambiguous. V lost 2 bases and J lost 2, with 10 bases in between. CDR1 is LGHDT and CDR2 is YNNKEL in the germline V gene (reference sequence). This CDR3 contains 15 residues. CDR3 coding DNA: TGTGCCAGCAGCCAAACAGTCAGCACCTACAATGAGCAGTTCTTC. This codes for CASSQTVSTYNEQFF.

The chain has TRBV28 and TRBJ1-5; D remains unclear. Deletions cut 2 bases from V and 3 bases from J, with 8 bases between. CDR3 size: 14 residues. Germline assignment: CDR1 MDHEN and CDR2 SYDVKM. The DNA for the CDR3 is TGTGCCAGCAGTTTAACCCGAGACAATCAGCCCCAGCATTTT. Its protein product is CASSLTRDNQPQHF.

The genes are TRBV19 and TRBJ1-4; 8 nucleotides line up with TRBD1. V shed 5 bases, J shed 7 bases, and the junction held 9 bases outside the gene matches. This CDR3 contains 15 residues. CDR1 is LNHDA and CDR2 is SQIVND in the germline V gene (reference sequence). The CDR3 loop reads CASSPSTGAIEKLFF. CDR3 in DNA: TGTGCCAGTAGTCCCTCGACAGGGGCTATTGAAAAACTGTTTTTT. Supplemented by reference TRBV19 and TRBJ1-4, the full variable domain reads DGGITQSPKYLFRKEGQNVTLSCEQNLNHDAMYWYRQDPGQGLRLIYYSQIVNDFQKGDIAEGYSVSREKKESFPLTVTSAQKNPTAFYLCASSPSTGAIEKLFFGSGTQLSVL.

The V call is TRBV4-1, the J call TRBJ1-2; D not resolved. The CDR3 length is 14 residues. V lost 0 bases to trimming and J lost 5 bases, with 10 bases between them. Germline CDR1 MGHRA, CDR2 YSYEKL. The chain's CDR3 is CASSQETSGYGYTF. Written as DNA, the CDR3 is TGCGCCAGCAGCCAAGAAACCAGTGGTTATGGCTACACCTTC.

The table lists this clone with a few counts. This chain links TRBV2 with TRBJ1-5; 7 nucleotides match TRBD1. The ends lost 2 bases at V and 3 bases at J; junction bases unmatched: 4. This CDR3 is built from 15 residues. The germline gives CDR1 SNHLY, CDR2 FYNNEI. The CDR3 nucleotides are TGTGCCAGCAGTGAACAGGGGGGACTCAATCAGCCCCAGCATTTT. It is translated as CASSEQGGLNQPQHF. The full variable domain, with the rest looked up from reference TRBV2 and TRBJ1-5, is EPEVTQTPSHQVTQMGQEVILRCVPISNHLYFYWYRQILGQKVEFLVSFYNNEISEKSEIFDDQFSVERPDGSNFTLKIRSTKLEDSAMYFCASSEQGGLNQPQHFGDGTRLSIL.